These 2 T cell receptor beta chains share one sample of origin, sequenced in a study of human T cells and chemical hapten exposure. Time point meaning: pre-sensitization, week 0. The treatment: therapeutic diphenylcyclopropenone sensitization with weekly scalp DPC. TCRdb reprocessed the RACE reads via MiXCR and lists one record per CDR3 protein. The sample shows 85,000 to 90,000 distinct CDR3 sequences, 9.6% of them seen only once. The sequencing here drew on whole blood, taken in connection with sensitization to the hapten diphenylcyclopropenone (DPC). The receptors come from a woman between 40 and 50 years old with alopecia areata. Some clones in this sample may be carry-over from other donors' samples.

This clonotype was detected many times. This rearrangement joins TRBV12-3 or TRBV12-4 to TRBJ1-6; a possible D gene is TRBD1 (6 bases). V was shortened by 3 bases and J by 1 base, with 13 bases between the two germline ends. The CDR3 covers 17 residues. CDR3 in amino acids: CASSFSGTRSYNSPLHF. The CDR3 DNA reads TGTGCCAGCAGTTTTAGCGGGACAAGATCCTATAATTCACCCCTCCACTTT.

This clonotype was detected many times. The chain has TRBV4-1 and TRBJ1-6, with D possibly being TRBD1 (5 bases). Germline CDR1 MGHRA, CDR2 YSYEKL. Trimming removed 0 bases at V and 14 bases at J, with 11 bases between. The length of the CDR3 is 13 residues. CDR3 residues: CASSQDGGWALHF. CDR3 coding DNA: TGCGCCAGCAGCCAAGACGGGGGGTGGGCCCTCCACTTT.